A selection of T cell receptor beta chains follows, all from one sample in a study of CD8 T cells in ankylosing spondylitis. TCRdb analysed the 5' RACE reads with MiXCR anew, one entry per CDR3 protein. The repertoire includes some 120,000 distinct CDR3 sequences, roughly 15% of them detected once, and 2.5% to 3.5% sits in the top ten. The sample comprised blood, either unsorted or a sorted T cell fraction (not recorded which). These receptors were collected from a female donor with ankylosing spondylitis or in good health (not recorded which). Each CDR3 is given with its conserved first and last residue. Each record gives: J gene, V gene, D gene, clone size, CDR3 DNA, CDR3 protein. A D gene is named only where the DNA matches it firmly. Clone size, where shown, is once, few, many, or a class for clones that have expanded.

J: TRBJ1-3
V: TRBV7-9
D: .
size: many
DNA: TGTGCCAGCAGCCCAAACAGGGCTTCTGGAAACACCATATATTTT
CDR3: CASSPNRASGNTIYF

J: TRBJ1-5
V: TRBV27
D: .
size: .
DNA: TGTGCCAGCAGTTCGGTCAATAGCAATCAGCCCCAGCATTTT
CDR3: CASSSVNSNQPQHF

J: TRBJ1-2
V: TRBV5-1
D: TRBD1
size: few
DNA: TGCGCCAGCAGCCTCGACAGGGTTGGCTATGGCTACACCTTC
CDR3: CASSLDRVGYGYTF

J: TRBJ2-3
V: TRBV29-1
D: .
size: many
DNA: TGCAGCGTTGAGGAGTATTCTACAGATACGCAGTATTTT
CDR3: CSVEEYSTDTQYF

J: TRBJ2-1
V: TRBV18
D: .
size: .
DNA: TGTGCCAGCTCACCATATGGCCCTACCTACAATGAGCAGTTCTTC
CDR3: CASSPYGPTYNEQFF

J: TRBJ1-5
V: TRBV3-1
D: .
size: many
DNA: TGTGCCAGCAGCCAAGGTCTGCACTGGGGGTTCGATCAGCCCCAGCATTTT
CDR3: CASSQGLHWGFDQPQHF

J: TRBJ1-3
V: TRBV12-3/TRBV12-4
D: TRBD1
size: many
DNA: TGTGCCAGCAGACCTGACAGGGGGTCTGGAAACACCATATATTTT
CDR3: CASRPDRGSGNTIYF

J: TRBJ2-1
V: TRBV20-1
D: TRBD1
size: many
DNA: TGCAGTGCTCATCACAGGGGCTACAATGAGCAGTTCTTC
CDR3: CSAHHRGYNEQFF

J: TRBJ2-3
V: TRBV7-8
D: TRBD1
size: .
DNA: TGTGCCAGCAGTTCTCCACTTGGGGACAGGGGGCGCGGGACGACAGATACGCAGTATTTT
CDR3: CASSSPLGDRGRGTTDTQYF

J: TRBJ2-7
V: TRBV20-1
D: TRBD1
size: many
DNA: TGCAGTGCTAAAAGACAGGGTTTAACCTACGAGCAGTACTTC
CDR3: CSAKRQGLTYEQYF

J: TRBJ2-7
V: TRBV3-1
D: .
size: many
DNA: TGTGCCAGCAGCCAACCTGCTAGCTTCAACGAGCAGTACTTC
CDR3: CASSQPASFNEQYF

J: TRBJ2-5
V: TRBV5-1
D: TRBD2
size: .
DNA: TGCGCCAGCAGCGTGGCTAGCGGGTTACAAGAGACCCAGTACTTC
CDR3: CASSVASGLQETQYF

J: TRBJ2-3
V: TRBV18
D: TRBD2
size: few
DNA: TGTGCCAGCTCCCCAGTCGGGACTAGCAAAAAGGATACGCAGTATTTT
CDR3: CASSPVGTSKKDTQYF

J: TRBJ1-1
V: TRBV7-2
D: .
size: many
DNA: TGTGCCAGCAGCTTAGCCAACTTCCAGTACAGTGAAGCTTTCTTT
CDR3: CASSLANFQYSEAFF

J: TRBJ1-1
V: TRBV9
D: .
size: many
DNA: TGTGCCAGCAGCCCCCCCGGGGATAGTGACACTGAAGCTTTCTTT
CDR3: CASSPPGDSDTEAFF

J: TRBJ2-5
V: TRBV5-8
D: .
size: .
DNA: TGTGCCAGCAGCTTGAGGGGCAGGGCCCTGGGGGAGACCCAGTACTTC
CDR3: CASSLRGRALGETQYF

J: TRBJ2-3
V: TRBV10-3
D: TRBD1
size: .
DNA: TGTGCCATCAGGGGGACAGCCAGCACAGATACGCAGTATTTT
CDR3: CAIRGTASTDTQYF

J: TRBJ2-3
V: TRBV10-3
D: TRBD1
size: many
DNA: TGTGCCATCGGGACAGGGGACAGCGATACGCAGTATTTT
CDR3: CAIGTGDSDTQYF

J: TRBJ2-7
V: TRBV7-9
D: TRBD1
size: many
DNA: TGTGCCAGCAGCATTGCACAGGGGGGATTCTACGAGCAGTACTTC
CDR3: CASSIAQGGFYEQYF

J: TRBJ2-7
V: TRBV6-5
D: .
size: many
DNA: TGTGCCAGCAGTTACACCGGGACGCTTGGGGAGCAGTACTTC
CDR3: CASSYTGTLGEQYF

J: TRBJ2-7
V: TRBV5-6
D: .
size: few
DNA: TGTGCCAGCAGCTTTGGGACGGAGACCTACGAGCAGTACTTC
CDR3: CASSFGTETYEQYF

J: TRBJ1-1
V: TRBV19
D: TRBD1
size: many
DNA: TGTGCCAGTAGTATAGTCGCAGGGGGCGTGAACACTGAAGCTTTCTTT
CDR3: CASSIVAGGVNTEAFF

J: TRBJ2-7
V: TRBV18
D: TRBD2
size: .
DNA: TGTGCCAGCTCACCAGATCTCCCGGGACTAGCGGGAAACGAGCAGTACTTC
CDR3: CASSPDLPGLAGNEQYF

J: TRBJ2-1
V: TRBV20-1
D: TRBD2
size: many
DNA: TGCAGTGCGGGGGGTGGTAGCGGGATTCCCCTAGCCGGTGAGCAGTTCTTC
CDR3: CSAGGGSGIPLAGEQFF

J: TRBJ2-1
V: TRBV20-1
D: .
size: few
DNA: TGCAGTGCTAGAGAGGCTGCGGGCCTGTGGGAGTTCTTC
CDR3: CSAREAAGLWEFF

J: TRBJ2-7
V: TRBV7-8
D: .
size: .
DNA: TGTGCCAGCAGCTTAGATGGCAGGGCCTACGAGCAGTACTTC
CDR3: CASSLDGRAYEQYF

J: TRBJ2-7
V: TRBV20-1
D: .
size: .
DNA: TGCAGTGCTAGAGATCCGACTATATCCTTCGAGCAGTACTTC
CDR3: CSARDPTISFEQYF

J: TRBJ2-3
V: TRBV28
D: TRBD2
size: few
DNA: TGTGCCAGCAGCCTCCTCTCCCAAAGCGGGGCCACTAGCACAGATACGCAGTATTTT
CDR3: CASSLLSQSGATSTDTQYF

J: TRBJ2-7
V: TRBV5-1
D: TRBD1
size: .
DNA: TGCGCCAGCAGCTTAGGGGGCCCCGGAACCTACGAGCAGTACTTC
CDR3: CASSLGGPGTYEQYF

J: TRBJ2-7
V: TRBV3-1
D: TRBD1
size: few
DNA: TGTGCCAGCACCCCAAGACAGGGCTACGAGCAGTACTTC
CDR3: CASTPRQGYEQYF

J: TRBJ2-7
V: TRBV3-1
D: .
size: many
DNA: TGCGCCAGCAGTACTAGCAGCTACGAGCAGTACTTC
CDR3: CASSTSSYEQYF

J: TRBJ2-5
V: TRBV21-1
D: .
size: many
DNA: TGTGCCAGCAGCAGGACAGCGTCACAAGAGACCCAGTACTTC
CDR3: CASSRTASQETQYF

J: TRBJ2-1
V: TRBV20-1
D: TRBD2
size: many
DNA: TGCAGTGCTAGCTGGCTCTCCGGGACTAGCTTCTTCCTGGGCGATGAGCAGTTCTTC
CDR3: CSASWLSGTSFFLGDEQFF

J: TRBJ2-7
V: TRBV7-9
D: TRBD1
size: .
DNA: TGTGCCAGCAGCCAGGGACAGGGAACCTACGAGCAGTACTTC
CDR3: CASSQGQGTYEQYF

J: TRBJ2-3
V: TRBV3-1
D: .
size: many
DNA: TGTGCCAGCAGCCTCCGGGACTCCACAGATACGCAGTATTTT
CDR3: CASSLRDSTDTQYF

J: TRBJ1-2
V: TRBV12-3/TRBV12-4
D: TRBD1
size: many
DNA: TGTGCCAGCAGTCCAGGGGGGGTGACTGGCTACACCTTC
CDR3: CASSPGGVTGYTF